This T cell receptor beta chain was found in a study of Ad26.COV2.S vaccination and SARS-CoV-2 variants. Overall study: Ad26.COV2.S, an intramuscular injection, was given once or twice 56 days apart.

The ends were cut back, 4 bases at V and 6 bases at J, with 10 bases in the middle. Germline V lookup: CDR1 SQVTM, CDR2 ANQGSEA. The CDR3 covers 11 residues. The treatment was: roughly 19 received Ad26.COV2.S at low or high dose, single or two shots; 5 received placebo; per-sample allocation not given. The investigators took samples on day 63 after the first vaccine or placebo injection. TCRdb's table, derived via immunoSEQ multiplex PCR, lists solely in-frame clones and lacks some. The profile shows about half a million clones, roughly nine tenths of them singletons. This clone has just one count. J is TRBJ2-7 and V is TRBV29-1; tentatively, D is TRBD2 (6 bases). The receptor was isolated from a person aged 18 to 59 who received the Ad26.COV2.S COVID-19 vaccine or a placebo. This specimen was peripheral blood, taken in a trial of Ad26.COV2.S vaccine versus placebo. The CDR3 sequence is CSVVEGGEQYF. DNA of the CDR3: TGCAGCGTTGTCGAGGGAGGCGAGCAGTACTTC.